The entry below gives a single T cell receptor (beta chain) sequence along with its context. With V trimmed by 3 bases and J by 2 bases, 8 bases remained unmatched. Germline CDR1 MNHEY, CDR2 SMNVEV (reference sequence). The CDR3 loop spans 16 amino acids. Clones were sequenced by immunoSEQ multiplex PCR, and TCRdb holds only the in-frame ones, with some missing. The sample yields about 480,000 clones, approximately 79% seen once. The record originates from a study of shared clonotypes between healthy human individuals. Each sample came from a Caucasian adult donor living in Nashville, Tennessee. Genomic DNA, for the unsorted samples, came from some 100 million PBMCs.

The source of this sequence is a woman in her thirties or forties in good health. Some clones in this sample may be carry-over from other donors' samples. Sequencing was performed on PBMCs. The chain links TRBV27 to TRBJ2-5, with 8 positions matching TRBD2. The CDR3 DNA reads as TGTGCCAGCAGTTTCGGGGCGGGAGGACGGCAAGAGACCCAGTACTTC. This gives the protein CASSFGAGGRQETQYF.